Each of the 8 T cell receptor beta chains below was sequenced from the same sample in a study of T cells after yellow fever vaccination. TCRdb itself ran the 5' RACE reads through MiXCR, one entry per CDR3 protein. The sample yields a few hundred thousand distinct CDR3 sequences, over 6.5% seen once. Sequencing used CD4+ T cells sorted from PBMCs, obtained on the day of the yellow fever booster vaccination. The receptors derive from a man under 40 who received the YFV17D yellow fever vaccine.

This clonotype has more than one count but fewer than ten. This chain joins TRBV19 and TRBJ2-7; no reliable D call. Germline V gene sequence: CDR1 LNHDA, CDR2 SQIVND (reference sequence). CDR3 size: 11 residues. The ends were cut back, 8 bases at V and 6 bases at J, with 11 bases in the middle. In DNA, the CDR3 is TGTGCCAGTGGCTCCGGCCTCGAGCAGTACTTC. Residues: CASGSGLEQYF.

J is TRBJ2-1 and V is TRBV30; TRBD1 is a possible D gene (6 bases). V was clipped by 6 bases and J by 7 bases, with 22 bases between them. The germline CDR1 and CDR2 sequences are GTSNPN and SVGIG (reference sequence). The CDR3 runs 15 residues. The CDR3 is CACVGHRVVGNEQFF. The CDR3 nucleotides read TGTGCCTGTGTCGGGCACAGGGTAGTCGGGAATGAGCAGTTCTTC.

This clonotype was seen many times. V usage is TRBV5-4 and J usage is TRBJ2-5; maybe TRBD1 (5 bases). This CDR3 region has 14 residues. Germline V gene data show CDR1 as SGHNT and CDR2 as YYREEE (reference sequence). V shed 1 base and J shed 4 bases, with 11 bases lying between them. CDR3 sequence reads: CASSLQGMRETQYF. In nucleotides, the CDR3 is TGTGCCAGCAGCTTGCAGGGAATGAGAGAGACCCAGTACTTC.

This clonotype was counted a few times. This chain links TRBV5-6 with TRBJ2-5; D may be TRBD1 or TRBD2 (5 bases each). The CDR3 consists of 14 residues. Trimming took off 4 bases at V and 4 bases at J, with 14 bases between the two ends. CDR1 SGHDT and CDR2 YYEEEE come from the germline V gene. CDR3 sequence: CASSLRTGRETQYF. CDR3 in DNA: TGTGCCAGCAGCCTGAGGACGGGGCGAGAGACCCAGTACTTC.

CDR3 nucleotide sequence: TGTGCCACGGGGGGACAGCACACAGATACGCAGTATTTT. Protein sequence: CATGGQHTDTQYF. The V and J genes are TRBV10-3 and TRBJ2-3; D is perhaps TRBD1 or TRBD2 (7 bases each). Looked up from germline, CDR1 is ENHRY and CDR2 is SYGVKD. The CDR3 covers 13 residues. The V end was cut by 10 bases, the J end by 2 bases, with 13 bases between.

This clonotype has more than one count but fewer than ten. The chain employs TRBV18 and TRBJ1-2; TRBD1 agrees at 7 bases. This CDR3 has 14 amino acids. Germline CDR1 reads KGHSH; CDR2 reads LQKENI. J was trimmed by 4 bases and V by 2 bases; bases with no gene match: 4. The CDR3 bases are TGTGCCAGCTCACCAGGGACAGTACTCTATGGCTACACCTTC. Protein: CASSPGTVLYGYTF.

With respect to this clonotype: Relative to the germline gene, one junction end is altered; a read error may explain this. CDR3 DNA: TGTGCCAGCAGCCTAGCAGACGGGACTAGCGGGAAGAATGAGCAGTTCTTC. This gives the protein CASSLADGTSGKNEQFF. The gene calls are TRBV7-2 and TRBJ2-1, with 13 bases lining up with TRBD2. The germline CDR1 and CDR2 sequences are SGHTA and FQGNSA. This CDR3 has 17 amino acids.

This chain connects TRBV7-2 to TRBJ2-3; D is possibly TRBD2 (7 bases). This CDR3 contains 16 residues. V was cut by 2 bases and J by 5 bases, with 17 bases left in between. From germline, CDR1 is SGHTA and CDR2 FQGNSA. CDR3 nucleotides: TGTGCCAGCAGCTTACAGGGGCGGACTAGTGGAGATACGCAGTATTTT. Protein: CASSLQGRTSGDTQYF.